The 16 T cell receptor beta chains listed next were all sequenced from one sample in a study of shared clonotypes between healthy human individuals (dated by TCRdb to about 2020). Libraries were prepared through the immunoSEQ multiplex PCR assay. TCRdb took over this immuneACCESS table, retaining in-frame rearrangements with V and J assigned. Such tables are incomplete; in checked studies, under half of the missing clones stem from an unresolved V gene, and the remainder is unexplained. In this sample the table shows hundreds of thousands of clones, roughly 70% of which occur a single time. Of the sample, more than 1.5% falls within the top ten clones. Sequenced material: memory CD4+ T cells sorted from blood. The intended sense of this specimen's cell subset or site label: CD45RA-negative fraction. These receptors originate from a woman aged 30 to 39 in good health.

This clone has a handful of counts. The V call is TRBV15, the J call TRBJ2-3; D gene unclear. Trimming stripped 0 bases from V and 0 bases from J, with 22 bases between. Germline lookup yields CDR1 LNHNV and CDR2 YYDKDF (reference sequence). The CDR3 has 20 amino acids. CDR3 sequence (DNA): TGTGCCACCAGCAGAGATAAGCCGTTCGGAAGCGTAACTAGCACAGATACGCAGTATTTT. This sequence encodes CATSRDKPFGSVTSTDTQYF.

The chain carries TRBV19 and TRBJ2-1; 7 bases fit TRBD1. The junction had 8 bases not matched to a gene; V was cut back by 5 bases and J by 4 bases. This CDR3 is built from 15 residues. The germline gives CDR1 LNHDA, CDR2 SQIVND (reference sequence). This CDR3 reads CASSSPGQLYNEQFF. The CDR3 coding sequence is TGTGCCAGTAGTTCCCCGGGACAGCTTTACAATGAGCAGTTCTTC.

This clone was counted only a few times. Other DNA sequences within the sample encode an identical CDR3. The chain couples TRBV18 to TRBJ2-1; D is undetermined. Trimming cost V 3 bases and J 1 base, with 4 bases left between them. The germline V gene has CDR1 KGHSH and CDR2 LQKENI. The CDR3 sequence is 13 residues long. The CDR3, as DNA: TGTGCCAGCTCACCGGGTTCCTACAATGAGCAGTTCTTC. It encodes CASSPGSYNEQFF.

Remarks on this clone: Distinct nucleotide sequences in the sample also encode this CDR3. The rearrangement joins TRBV19 to TRBJ1-1; D is uncertain. The V gene's germline CDR1 is LNHDA and CDR2 SQIVND (reference sequence). V was trimmed by 4 bases and J by 3 bases, leaving 9 bases between them. The CDR3 is 13 residues long. DNA of the CDR3: TGTGCCAGTAGTAAGACGGGATACACTGAAGCTTTCTTT. Protein: CASSKTGYTEAFF.

This clone was counted a single time. This chain joins TRBV9 and TRBJ1-2, with D possibly TRBD1 on 6 matching bases. V was cut by 2 bases and J by 2 bases, with 19 bases left in between. CDR3 length: 17 amino acids. CDR1 is SGDLS and CDR2 is YYNGEE in the germline V gene. The CDR3 spells CASSVNRVVPLNYGYTF. In nucleotides, the CDR3 is TGTGCCAGCAGCGTTAACAGGGTTGTCCCCTTAAACTATGGCTACACCTTC.

J is TRBJ2-7 and V is TRBV6-5; TRBD1 matches 7 bases. The germline V gene encodes CDR1 MNHEY and CDR2 SVGAGI. The CDR3 has 15 residues. The ends lost 2 bases at V and 6 bases at J; junction bases unmatched: 10. The CDR3 DNA reads TGTGCCAGCAGTTACAGTCGGCAGGGGGTCCGCGAGCAGTACTTC. Protein: CASSYSRQGVREQYF.

This clone was picked up one time. The chain links TRBV12-5 to TRBJ2-1; 9 nucleotides align to TRBD2. The CDR3 length is 14 residues. The junction had 3 bases not matched to a gene; V was cut back by 5 bases and J by 4 bases. Germline V lookup: CDR1 LGHNT, CDR2 FRNRAP. CDR3 region: CASGLAGMYNEQFF. As DNA, the CDR3 is TGTGCTAGTGGTCTAGCGGGAATGTACAATGAGCAGTTCTTC.

In this sample, this clone turned up a few times. The gene calls are TRBV27 and TRBJ2-3; 10 bases fit TRBD2. The CDR3 spans 16 residues. CDR1 and CDR2 (germline): MNHEY, SMNVEV (reference sequence). V was pared by 6 bases and J by 2 bases, with 8 bases of the junction left unmatched. DNA for the CDR3: TGTGCCAGCAGATTCAGACTAGCGGGTGCCACAGATACGCAGTATTTT. Translating gives CASRFRLAGATDTQYF.

This chain uses TRBV28 with TRBJ2-2, with 7 bases lining up with TRBD1. The CDR3 totals 17 residues. V was clipped by 5 bases and J by 2 bases; unmatched bases: 11. The germline V gene has CDR1 MDHEN and CDR2 SYDVKM. The CDR3 reads CASSLLPGTANTGELFF. The CDR3 DNA reads TGTGCCAGCAGTCTCCTCCCCGGGACAGCTAACACCGGGGAGCTGTTTTTT.

V and J are TRBV29-1 and TRBJ2-1, with D tentatively TRBD1 (5 bases). V was pared by 6 bases and J by 7 bases, with 13 bases between. CDR1 and CDR2 (germline): SQVTM, ANQGSEA. The CDR3 spans 12 residues. The CDR3 region has the DNA TGCAGCGTCTCCGGAGCAGGGAATGAGCAGTTCTTC. Protein sequence: CSVSGAGNEQFF.

The rearrangement links TRBV28 to TRBJ1-5, with no clear D. The germline gives CDR1 MDHEN, CDR2 SYDVKM. V gave up 3 bases and J gave up 6 bases, with 12 bases separating them. This CDR3 region has 14 residues. As DNA, the CDR3 is TGTGCCAGCAGTTTGGGAGGCTTATCTCAGCCCCAGCATTTT. This codes for CASSLGGLSQPQHF.

This chain connects TRBV4-1 to TRBJ2-3; weak D call: TRBD2 (5 bases). The germline V gene has CDR1 MGHRA and CDR2 YSYEKL. This CDR3 spans 18 amino acids. With 1 base removed from V and 4 bases from J, the gap between germline ends came to 21 bases. The CDR3 loop is CASSQGGGGWNPADTQYF. The CDR3 nucleotides are TGCGCCAGCAGCCAAGGTGGAGGAGGCTGGAACCCCGCAGATACGCAGTATTTT.

V usage is TRBV5-6 and J usage is TRBJ2-7, with 9 bases that match TRBD1. The ends lost 3 bases at V and 1 base at J; junction bases unmatched: 2. Germline V CDR1 and CDR2: SGHDT, YYEEEE. The CDR3 is 14 amino acids. CDR3 DNA: TGTGCCAGCAGCTCGGGACAGGGTTCCTACGAGCAGTACTTC. Translated: CASSSGQGSYEQYF.

The V call is TRBV7-2, the J call TRBJ1-2; 7 positions agree with TRBD1. J was trimmed by 0 bases and V by 3 bases; bases with no gene match: 1. Germline CDR1 and CDR2: SGHTA and FQGNSA. This CDR3 contains 14 residues. The CDR3 nucleotides are TGTGCCAGCAGCTTTCAGGGGGCTAACTATGGCTACACCTTC. Protein sequence: CASSFQGANYGYTF.

The chain uses TRBV7-2 and TRBJ2-7; 7 positions agree with TRBD1. V gave up 5 bases and J gave up 0 bases; unmatched junction bases: 4. The CDR3 consists of 14 residues. Germline assignment: CDR1 SGHTA and CDR2 FQGNSA. CDR3 sequence (DNA): TGTGCCAGCAGCCCGTGGGACAGCTCCTACGAGCAGTACTTC. It specifies CASSPWDSSYEQYF.

In DNA form, the CDR3 reads TGTGCCAGCAGCGTGGACGGGGGGAGCTATGGCTACACCTTC. As protein: CASSVDGGSYGYTF. V and J are TRBV9 and TRBJ1-2, with D possibly TRBD1 on 5 matching bases. In germline, CDR1 is SGDLS, CDR2 YYNGEE. Trimming removed 2 bases at V and 4 bases at J, with 12 bases between. The CDR3 runs to 14 residues.